This T cell receptor (beta chain) was captured in a study of T cell changes during pregnancy in multiple sclerosis. The CDR3 runs to 13 residues. Germline values: CDR1 SQVTM, CDR2 ANQGSEA. After removal of 6 bases from V and 5 bases from J, the junction contained 3 bases not matched to a gene. Clones were sequenced by immunoSEQ multiplex PCR, and TCRdb holds only the in-frame ones, with some missing. Of roughly 85,000 clones in the sample, approximately 89% are singletons; the top ten hold 2.5% to 3%. Material: peripheral blood, obtained in the first trimester of pregnancy. The chain uses TRBV29-1 and TRBJ1-5, with 11 bases lining up with TRBD1. The sequence was collected from a female donor with multiple sclerosis, enrolled in a pregnancy study. DNA for the CDR3: TGCAGCGTCGGGACAGGGGGAGATCAGCCCCAGCATTTT. This codes for CSVGTGGDQPQHF.